Below, 9 T cell receptor beta chains from the same sample are listed, as sequenced in a study of beta chain features in type 1 diabetes. Expressed TCRB transcripts were sequenced, since all the RNA that had been isolated was reverse transcribed. Assay: immunoSEQ multiplex PCR; the TCRdb copy retains only in-frame clones and omits some. The sample yields roughly 400,000 clones, approximately 13% seen once. The sequenced sample was naive CD4+ T cells from blood. The origin of the receptors is a man aged 30 to 45 in good health.

This clone occurred a few times. V gene TRBV9 combines with J gene TRBJ2-6, with D uncertain. The CDR3 length is 15 residues. The germline V gene has CDR1 SGDLS and CDR2 YYNGEE. The V end was cut by 0 bases, the J end by 0 bases, with 4 bases between. Here the CDR3 reads CASSVGFSGANVLTF. CDR3 bases: TGTGCCAGCAGCGTAGGATTCTCTGGGGCCAACGTCCTGACTTTC. The whole variable domain, filled in from reference TRBV9 and TRBJ2-6, reads DSGVTQTPKHLITATGQRVTLRCSPRSGDLSVYWYQQSLDQGLQFLIQYYNGEERAKGNILERFSAQQFPDLHSELNLSSLELGDSALYFCASSVGFSGANVLTFGAGSRLTVL.

The sample holds a few counts of this clone. The V gene is TRBV19, the J gene TRBJ1-2; D is unclear. Germline V gives CDR1 LNHDA, CDR2 SQIVND (reference sequence). The V gene lost 8 bases and the J gene lost 1 base, with 11 bases spanning the gap. This CDR3 is 13 amino acids long. The CDR3 nucleotides are TGTGCCAGTGCCCTTTTGAGTAACTATGGCTACACCTTC. It encodes CASALLSNYGYTF.

This clone was found a few times. This chain joins TRBV4-2 and TRBJ2-5, with TRBD1 matching over 9 bases. The ends lost 0 bases at V and 5 bases at J; junction bases unmatched: 7. The germline CDR1 and CDR2 sequences are LGHNA and YNFKEQ. The CDR3 contains 16 residues. The chain's CDR3 is CASSQDTGTGQETQYF. The CDR3, as DNA: TGTGCCAGCAGCCAAGATACCGGGACAGGGCAGGAGACCCAGTACTTC.

The chain is built from TRBV7-2 and TRBJ2-7, with 9 bases lining up with TRBD1. The V gene end was trimmed by 2 bases and the J gene end by 4 bases; junction bases not matched to a gene: 6. This CDR3 has 15 amino acids. Germline CDR1 SGHTA, CDR2 FQGNSA. DNA for the CDR3: TGTGCCAGCAGCTTAAGCGGGGACAGGGTGTACGAGCAGTACGTC. It codes for CASSLSGDRVYEQYV.

This chain joins TRBV7-2 and TRBJ1-2; 7 bases line up with TRBD1. J gave up 3 bases and V 5 bases, and 15 bases lay outside the gene matches. The CDR3 runs to 17 residues. In germline, CDR1 is SGHTA, CDR2 FQGNSA. CDR3 in DNA: TGTGCCAGCAGCCTCGGGACCGCGGACAGGCGCTACTATGGCTACACCTTC. Amino acids: CASSLGTADRRYYGYTF.

This clone was recorded a few times. The chain links TRBV5-1 to TRBJ2-5; D possibly uses TRBD1 or TRBD2 (5 bases each). V shed 7 bases and J shed 2 bases, with 15 bases lying between them. Looked up from germline, CDR1 is SGHRS and CDR2 is YFSETQ. CDR3 length equals 14 residues. CDR3 in DNA: TGCGCCAGCGCCGTCTTGGGGGTTCAAGAGACCCAGTACTTC. Its protein is CASAVLGVQETQYF.

This rearrangement joins TRBV5-1 to TRBJ2-5; the match to TRBD1 covers 7 bases. Germline V CDR1 and CDR2: SGHRS, YFSETQ. The CDR3 sequence is 14 residues long. J gave up 3 bases and V 4 bases, and 6 bases lay outside the gene matches. CDR3 protein: CASSTGTAKETQYF. The DNA for the CDR3 is TGCGCCAGCAGCACTGGGACAGCAAAAGAGACCCAGTACTTC.

This chain joins TRBV29-1 and TRBJ2-1; the D gene is possibly TRBD1 (7 bases). CDR3 size: 13 residues. From germline, CDR1 is SQVTM and CDR2 ANQGSEA. Trimming removed 6 bases at V and 13 bases at J, with 22 bases between. In nucleotides, the CDR3 is TGCAGCGTGTCCCCAACAGGGGACTCGACCCAGTTCTTC. Translated, it gives CSVSPTGDSTQFF.

The chain links TRBV5-1 to TRBJ2-3; D remains unclear. Trimming took 1 base from V and 0 from J, leaving 9 bases between them. Germline assignment: CDR1 SGHRS and CDR2 YFSETQ. The CDR3 has 15 residues. This CDR3 is CASSLRRASTDTQYF. DNA for the CDR3: TGCGCCAGCAGCTTGAGGAGAGCTAGCACAGATACGCAGTATTTT.